This T cell receptor beta chain was identified in a study of blood T cell repertoires in COVID-19. Original methodology: Reference gene primer amplification gave estimated nucleated cell counts. The protocol was immunoSEQ multiplex PCR, while the TCRdb copy is restricted to in-frame clones and leaves out a portion. The DNA was the basis for D and trimming; V, J and clone size are from that table. In the table there are fewer than 150,000 clones, over 80% of which are singletons. The receptor was derived from an elderly woman with acute or convalescent COVID-19. The sequenced material came from peripheral blood.

The CDR3 sequence is CASSLGSGHPKETQYF. The DNA of the CDR3 is TGCGCCAGCAGCTTGGGGTCAGGGCACCCGAAAGAGACCCAGTACTTC. The genes are TRBV5-1 and TRBJ2-5, with D perhaps TRBD1 (5 bases). This CDR3 spans 16 amino acids. Germline V gene lookup returns CDR1 SGHRS and CDR2 YFSETQ. Trimming cost V 0 bases and J 3 bases, with 15 bases left between them.